This note documents a single TCR beta chain sequence. Its antigen is unknown. The data are from a study of T-cell memory formation after mild COVID-19. Study overall: Clustering of TCRs was largely donor specific. Whole-study findings and limits: For second-wave clones that peaked at day 37, SARS-CoV-2 specificity went unverified. CD4+ bias marked clones expanding day 15 to 37, unlike balanced contracting clones. CD4+ contracting clones lay mainly in CM and EM, CD8+ ones in EMRA.

From the 5' RACE reads, TCRdb called clonotypes with MiXCR, one entry per CDR3 protein. The sample shows just over 400,000 distinct CDR3 sequences, 20% to 30% of them seen only once. V lost 7 bases, J lost 0 bases, and 14 bases lay in between. Per germline, CDR1 ENHRY and CDR2 SYGVKD. The CDR3 has 15 residues. Sequencing used PBMCs or a T cell subset sorted from them (not recorded which). The sequence was obtained from an adult woman who had mild COVID-19 (a few samples of this study predate the infection). Cell type and time point are not known. The gene calls are TRBV10-3 and TRBJ2-3; D may be TRBD2 (5 bases). CDR3 region: CAITASISSTDTQYF. The CDR3 nucleotides read TGTGCCATCACGGCTAGCATCTCTAGCACAGATACGCAGTATTTT.